The clone carrying this TCR beta chain came up once. The data were taken from a study of cytomegalovirus exposure and HLA in healthy donors. The CDR3 has 17 residues. The V segment lost 1 base and the J segment 2 bases; nucleotides outside the gene matches: 7. Germline-derived CDR1 and CDR2 are LGHNA and YSLEER. Primers included in the PCR were 60 Vbeta and 13 Jbeta primers. Data came from immunoSEQ multiplex PCR; TCRdb stores just in-frame clones and leaves some out. The profile shows 150,000 to 190,000 clones, about 68% of them singletons. The V and J genes are TRBV4-3 and TRBJ2-5, with TRBD2 identical over 10 bases. The sequencing input was PBMCs. The clonotype originates from a man aged 18 to 30 in good health and CMV-seronegative. The CDR3 here is CASSQVPFSGRQETQYF. CDR3 DNA: TGCGCCAGCAGCCAAGTCCCCTTTAGCGGGAGGCAAGAGACCCAGTACTTC.